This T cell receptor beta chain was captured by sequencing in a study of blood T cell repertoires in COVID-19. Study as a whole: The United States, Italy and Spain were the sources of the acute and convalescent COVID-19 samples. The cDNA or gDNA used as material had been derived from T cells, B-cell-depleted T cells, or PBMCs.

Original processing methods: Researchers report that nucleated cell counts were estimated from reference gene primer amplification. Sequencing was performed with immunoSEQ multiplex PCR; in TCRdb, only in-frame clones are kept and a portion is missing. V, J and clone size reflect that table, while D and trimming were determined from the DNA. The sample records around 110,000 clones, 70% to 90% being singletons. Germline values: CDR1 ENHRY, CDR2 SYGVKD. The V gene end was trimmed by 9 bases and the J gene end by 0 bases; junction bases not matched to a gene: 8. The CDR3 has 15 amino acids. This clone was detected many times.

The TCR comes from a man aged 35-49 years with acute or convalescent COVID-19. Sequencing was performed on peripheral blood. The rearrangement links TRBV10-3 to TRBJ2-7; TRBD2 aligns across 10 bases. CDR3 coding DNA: TGTGCCATTAGAGAACTAGCGGGAACCTCCTACGAGCAGTACTTC. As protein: CAIRELAGTSYEQYF.